The source of this T cell receptor (beta chain) is a study of T cells in Graves' hyperthyroidism and ophthalmopathy. The CDR3 sequence is 15 residues long. Unmatched junction bases numbered 6, after V lost 0 bases and J lost 3 bases. Germline loops: CDR1 SGDLS, CDR2 YYNGEE. Study-wide results and caveats: From stable hyperthyroidism, ophthalmopathy was set apart by a 13 V-J model. Researchers found most expanded thyroid clonotypes above 0.001 in blood as well.

A note on this clonotype: Its antigen is unidentified.

RNA transcripts provided the source from which TCR beta CDR3 regions were amplified. With the HTBI primer set, the TCR CDR3 went through a first round of RT-PCR. TCRdb reprocessed the multiplex PCR reads via MiXCR and lists one record per CDR3 protein. This table holds fewer than 400,000 distinct CDR3 sequences, over 12% found once. Ophthalmopathy cases met thresholds of Clinical Activity Score at least 3, NOSPECS grade at least 4 and duration under 3 months. The chain uses TRBV9 and TRBJ2-7; 7 bases match TRBD1. This sequence originates from a man over 45 with Graves' ophthalmopathy. Sequencing was performed on blood. The CDR3 coding sequence is TGTGCCAGCAGCGTAGCTACAGGGACAGTCTACGAGCAGTACTTC. It yields the protein CASSVATGTVYEQYF.